Sequencing of this T cell receptor beta chain was carried out in a study of cytomegalovirus exposure and HLA in healthy donors. In nominal health when sampled, donors likely had unrecorded immune exposures nonetheless. Concerning this clone: Its target is not known.

Use of 60 Vbeta and 13 Jbeta primers characterized the PCR. The method was immunoSEQ multiplex PCR; TCRdb's version includes in-frame clones alone and lacks a portion of them. The sample includes roughly 140,000 clones, about 79% seen only once; the top ten take under 4.5%. This CDR3 contains 17 residues. The V end lost 5 bases, the J end lost 1 base, and 19 bases lay between the germline ends. The V gene's germline CDR1 is SGHTA and CDR2 FQGNSA. Study results and limitations: Highly shared variants forming one cluster were likely a sequencing artifact. An analysis was carried out later, and it reportedly showed fewer N-insertions in an Asian-associated ancestry cluster than the roughly 700-donor mean.

Sequencing was done on a sample of PBMCs. This TCR was recovered from a man between 40 and 49 years old in good health and CMV-seropositive. The V gene is TRBV7-2, the J gene TRBJ2-3; D is ambiguous. CDR3 region: CASSPQVFRLGTDTQYF. In DNA form, the CDR3 reads TGTGCCAGCAGCCCCCAGGTGTTTCGTTTGGGCACAGATACGCAGTATTTT.